This T cell receptor (beta chain) came from a study of blood T cell repertoires in COVID-19. Sequenced by immunoSEQ multiplex PCR; TCRdb stores in-frame clones only, minus some. This sample has about 50,000 clones, with about 90% found just once. Germline CDR1 and CDR2: MNHEY and SMNVEV (reference sequence). J lost 1 base, V lost 6 bases, and 4 bases had no gene match. The CDR3 is 14 amino acids. The chain carries TRBV27 and TRBJ2-7; 9 positions match TRBD1. This sequence was found in a human donor with active COVID-19. The donor label of this sample is uncertain. The sample was peripheral blood. The CDR3 DNA follows: TGTGCCAGCAGACCCGGACAGGGGTCCTACGAGCAGTACTTC. This translates into CASRPGQGSYEQYF.